The clone carrying this TCR beta chain appeared a few times. What it binds is unknown. V lost 0 bases to trimming and J lost 5 bases, with 14 bases between them. The germline CDR1 and CDR2 sequences are SGHRS and YFSETQ. CDR3 length: 15 residues. The data belong to a study of identical twins. Study outcomes and limitations: The models systematically underestimated how much out-of-frame TCR alpha was shared in monozygotic twins.

Healthy Caucasians provided all donations. MiXCR was run by TCRdb on the 5' RACE reads, yielding one entry per CDR3 protein. The sample shows about 280,000 distinct CDR3 sequences, around 8.8% of them seen only once. These data were likewise used in another study, on yellow fever vaccine responses in identical twins. That source notes: Twins' vaccine T cell responses reportedly seemed partly convergent and partly personalized.

V gene TRBV5-1 combines with J gene TRBJ1-1; D ambiguous. Sequenced material: memory (CD45RO+) T cells sorted from blood. The sequence was obtained from a woman aged 18-30 years in good health. The CDR3: CASSLGNSGRTEAFF. The CDR3 nucleotides are TGCGCCAGCAGCTTGGGAAATTCCGGGAGAACTGAAGCTTTCTTT.